The following is a TCR beta chain sequence with its context. Preparation of the TCRbeta library involved a method that used unique molecular identifiers. TCRdb independently ran MiXCR on the PCR reads; one entry per CDR3 protein. The table shows 670,000 or so distinct CDR3 sequences, with approximately 14% occurring only once. This specimen comes from a study of T-cell reconstitution after alpha-beta-depleted transplantation in children. Germline values: CDR1 DFQATT, CDR2 SNEGSKA (reference sequence). This CDR3 spans 15 amino acids. V lost 5 bases to trimming and J lost 1 base; unmatched junction nucleotides: 3.

The TCR comes from a girl aged 2 to 10 with congenital amegakaryocytic thrombocytopenia, due to receive a stem cell transplant. This chain joins TRBV20-1 and TRBJ2-6; 9 positions match TRBD1. Sequenced material: PBMCs, taken before TCRalphabeta/CD19-depleted stem cell transplant. CDR3 sequence (DNA): TGCAGTGCTGGGACAGGGATTTCTGGGGCCAACGTCCTGACTTTC. Protein: CSAGTGISGANVLTF.